This T cell receptor beta chain was retrieved from a study of control samples from healthy donors and cancer patients. In its sample, this clone was seen a few times. Clones were read by immunoSEQ multiplex PCR, and TCRdb kept only the in-frame ones, dropping some. The sample shows around 20,000 clones, roughly 80% of them seen only once. CDR3 length equals 14 residues. Germline CDR1 KGHDR, CDR2 SFDVKD. The V gene lost 2 bases and the J gene lost 3 bases, with 7 bases spanning the gap. The clonotype comes from an elderly man with head and neck cancer. Sequencing was carried out using PBMCs. This chain joins TRBV24-1 and TRBJ1-5; TRBD1 is a possible D gene (6 bases). CDR3 sequence (DNA): TGTGCCACCAGTGATTGGACAGACAATCAGCCCCAGCATTTT. It encodes CATSDWTDNQPQHF.